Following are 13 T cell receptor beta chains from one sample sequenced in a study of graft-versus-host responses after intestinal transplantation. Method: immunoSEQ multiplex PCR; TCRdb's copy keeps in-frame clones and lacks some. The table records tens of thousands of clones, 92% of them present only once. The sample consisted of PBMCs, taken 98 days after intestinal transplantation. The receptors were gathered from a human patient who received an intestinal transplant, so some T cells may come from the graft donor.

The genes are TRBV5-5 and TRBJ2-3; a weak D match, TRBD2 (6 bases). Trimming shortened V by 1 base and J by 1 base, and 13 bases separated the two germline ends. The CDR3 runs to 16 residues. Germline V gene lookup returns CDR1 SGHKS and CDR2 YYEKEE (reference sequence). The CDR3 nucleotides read TGTGCCAGCAGCTTGTTGGGGGAGGCGGGCACAGATACGCAGTATTTT. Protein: CASSLLGEAGTDTQYF.

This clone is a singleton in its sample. CDR3 amino acids: CASRTSETQYF. CDR3 coding DNA: TGTGCCAGCAGGACTAGCGAGACCCAGTACTTC. This sequence joins TRBV6-5 and TRBJ2-5; TRBD2 matches at 7 bases. V was pared by 6 bases and J by 5 bases, with 0 bases of the junction left unmatched. Germline CDR1 MNHEY, CDR2 SVGAGI. The CDR3 has 11 residues.

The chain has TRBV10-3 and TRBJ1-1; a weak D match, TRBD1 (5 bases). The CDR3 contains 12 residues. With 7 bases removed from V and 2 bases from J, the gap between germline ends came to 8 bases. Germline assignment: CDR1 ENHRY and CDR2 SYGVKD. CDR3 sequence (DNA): TGTGCCATCATGGGGGATAACACTGAAGCTTTCTTT. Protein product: CAIMGDNTEAFF.

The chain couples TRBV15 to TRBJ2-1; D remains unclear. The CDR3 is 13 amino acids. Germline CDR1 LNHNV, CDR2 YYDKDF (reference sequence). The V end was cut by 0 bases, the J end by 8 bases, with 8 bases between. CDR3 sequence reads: CATSRDIEDEQFF. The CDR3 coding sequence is TGTGCCACCAGCAGAGATATAGAGGATGAGCAGTTCTTC.

The CDR3 reads CATVPGGWETQYF. In DNA, the CDR3 is TGTGCCACCGTACCGGGAGGGTGGGAGACCCAGTACTTC. J is TRBJ2-5 and V is TRBV6-1; 8 nucleotides align to TRBD2. The CDR3 runs to 13 residues. Germline assignment: CDR1 MNHNS and CDR2 SASEGT. V shed 10 bases, J shed 5 bases, and the junction held 9 bases outside the gene matches.

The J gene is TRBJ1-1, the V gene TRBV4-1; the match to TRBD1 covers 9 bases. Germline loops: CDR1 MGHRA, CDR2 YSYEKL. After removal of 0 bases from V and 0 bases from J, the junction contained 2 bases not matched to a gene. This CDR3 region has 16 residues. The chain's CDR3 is CASSQETGGMNTEAFF. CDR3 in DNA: TGCGCCAGCAGCCAAGAGACAGGGGGAATGAACACTGAAGCTTTCTTT.

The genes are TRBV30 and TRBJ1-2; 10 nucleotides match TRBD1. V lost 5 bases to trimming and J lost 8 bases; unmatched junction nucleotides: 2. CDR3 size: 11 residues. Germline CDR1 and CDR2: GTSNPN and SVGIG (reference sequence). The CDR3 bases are TGTGCCTGGGGACAGGGGGGCGGCTACACCTTC. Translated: CAWGQGGGYTF.

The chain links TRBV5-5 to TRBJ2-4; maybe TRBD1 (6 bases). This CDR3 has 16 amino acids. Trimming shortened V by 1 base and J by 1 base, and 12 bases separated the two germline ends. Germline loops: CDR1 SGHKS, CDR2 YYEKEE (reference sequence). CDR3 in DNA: TGTGCCAGCAGCTTGTCAGGGGTGGAGGCCAAAAACATTCAGTACTTC. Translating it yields CASSLSGVEAKNIQYF.

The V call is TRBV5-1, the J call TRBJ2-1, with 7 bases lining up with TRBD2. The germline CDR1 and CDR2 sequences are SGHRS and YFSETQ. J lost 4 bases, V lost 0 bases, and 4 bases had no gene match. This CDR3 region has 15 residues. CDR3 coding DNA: TGCGCCAGCAGCTTGGGGGCTAGCGGATACAATGAGCAGTTCTTC. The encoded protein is CASSLGASGYNEQFF.

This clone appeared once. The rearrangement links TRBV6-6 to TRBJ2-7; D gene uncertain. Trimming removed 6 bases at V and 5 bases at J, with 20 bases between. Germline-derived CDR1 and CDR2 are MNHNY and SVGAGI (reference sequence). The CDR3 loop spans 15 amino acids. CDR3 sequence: CASSPLGFETHEQYF. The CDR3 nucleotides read TGTGCCAGCAGCCCATTGGGATTTGAGACCCACGAGCAGTACTTC.

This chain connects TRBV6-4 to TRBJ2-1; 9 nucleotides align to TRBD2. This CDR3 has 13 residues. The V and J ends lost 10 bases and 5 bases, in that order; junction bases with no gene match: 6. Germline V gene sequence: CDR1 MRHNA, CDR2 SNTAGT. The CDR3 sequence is CANRTSVHNEQFF. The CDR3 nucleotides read TGTGCCAACCGGACTAGCGTCCACAATGAGCAGTTCTTC.

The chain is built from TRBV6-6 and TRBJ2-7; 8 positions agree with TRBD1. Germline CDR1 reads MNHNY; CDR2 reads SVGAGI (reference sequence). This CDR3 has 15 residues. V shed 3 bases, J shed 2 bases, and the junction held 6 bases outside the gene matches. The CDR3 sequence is CASSYKGTGTYEQYF. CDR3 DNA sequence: TGTGCCAGCAGTTATAAAGGGACAGGTACCTACGAGCAGTACTTC.

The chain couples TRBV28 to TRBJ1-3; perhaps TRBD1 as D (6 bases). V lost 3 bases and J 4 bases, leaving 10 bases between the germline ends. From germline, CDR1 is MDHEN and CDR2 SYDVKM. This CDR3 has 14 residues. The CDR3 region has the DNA TGTGCCAGCAGTTTGGGGGCTCCCGGAAACACCATATATTTT. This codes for CASSLGAPGNTIYF.